The 29 T cell receptor beta chains listed next were all sequenced from one sample in a study of T cells after yellow fever vaccination. Via MiXCR, TCRdb re-called the 5' RACE reads, giving one row per CDR3 protein. Of 500,000 to 650,000 distinct CDR3 sequences in the sample, roughly a sixth are singletons; the top ten hold around 16%. The specimen comprised PBMCs, sampled roughly 5 days after the first yellow fever vaccination. The origin of the receptors is a man aged 18 to 29 who received the YFV17D yellow fever vaccine.

V and J are TRBV6-5 and TRBJ2-1; a possible D gene is TRBD2 (6 bases). Germline-derived CDR1 and CDR2 are MNHEY and SVGAGI. This CDR3 is 14 amino acids long. V was cut by 2 bases and J by 5 bases, with 10 bases left in between. CDR3 in DNA: TGTGCCAGCAGTTACCAACTAGCCAACAATGAGCAGTTCTTC. The encoded protein is CASSYQLANNEQFF.

The chain uses TRBV12-3 or TRBV12-4 and TRBJ1-4; D gene ambiguous. This CDR3 contains 14 residues. V lost 3 bases, J lost 5 bases, and 10 bases lay in between. The CDR3 sequence: CASSFVGHNEKLFF. The CDR3 bases are TGTGCCAGCAGTTTCGTTGGGCACAATGAAAAACTGTTTTTT.

J is TRBJ1-2 and V is TRBV5-4; D is perhaps TRBD1 (5 bases). The CDR3 has 13 amino acids. V was shortened by 3 bases and J by 6 bases, with 12 bases between the two germline ends. CDR1 SGHNT and CDR2 YYREEE come from the germline V gene (reference sequence). The CDR3 nucleotides read TGTGCCAGCAGCTCCGGGACCTGGAATGGCTACACCTTC. This gives the protein CASSSGTWNGYTF.

The table lists this clonotype with a few counts. The chain has TRBV6-1 and TRBJ2-1; 9 bases are a match to TRBD2. This CDR3 is built from 14 residues. Germline V gene data show CDR1 as MNHNS and CDR2 as SASEGT. The V and J ends lost 8 bases and 6 bases, in that order; junction bases with no gene match: 8. The CDR3: CASGRGGRANEQFF. DNA for the CDR3: TGTGCCAGCGGGCGGGGGGGCAGGGCCAATGAGCAGTTCTTC.

This clonotype appeared a few times. J is TRBJ1-2 and V is TRBV25-1; 9 bases are shared with TRBD1. Trimming took 1 base from V and 8 from J; bases not matched to a gene: 5. The germline V gene has CDR1 MGHDK and CDR2 SYGVNS. This CDR3 is built from 14 residues. The CDR3 spells CASSESQGAIGYTF. For the CDR3, the DNA is TGTGCCAGCAGTGAATCACAGGGGGCGATCGGCTACACCTTC.

The chain joins TRBV4-3 to TRBJ2-6, with D perhaps matching TRBD1 (6 bases). CDR3 length: 18 residues. Germline V gene sequence: CDR1 LGHNA, CDR2 YSLEER. V was clipped by 0 bases and J by 1 base, with 13 bases between them. The CDR3 nucleotides are TGCGCCAGCAGCCAAGATTACGTAACAGGGTCTGGGGCCAACGTCCTGACTTTC. Translating it yields CASSQDYVTGSGANVLTF.

This clonotype came up many times. The V gene is TRBV7-2, the J gene TRBJ1-2; D ambiguous. The CDR3 consists of 14 residues. V was trimmed by 2 bases and J by 3 bases, leaving 10 bases between them. Per germline, CDR1 SGHTA and CDR2 FQGNSA. The CDR3 DNA sequence: TGTGCCAGCAGCTTAAGTGGCGGGGACTATGGCTACACCTTC. It codes for CASSLSGGDYGYTF.

The chain combines TRBV6-2 or TRBV6-3 with TRBJ2-3; no clear D gene. The CDR3 is 17 amino acids. In germline, CDR1 is MNHEY, CDR2 SVGEGT. With 0 bases removed from V and 4 bases from J, the gap between germline ends came to 17 bases. The CDR3 here is CASSYSVTEPHPDTQYF. As DNA, the CDR3 is TGTGCCAGCAGTTACTCCGTGACCGAACCTCATCCAGATACGCAGTATTTT.

The chain carries TRBV20-1 and TRBJ1-5, with D possibly TRBD1 on 5 matching bases. The germline V gene has CDR1 DFQATT and CDR2 SNEGSKA (reference sequence). The V end lost 3 bases, the J end lost 3 bases, and 12 bases lay between the germline ends. The CDR3 loop spans 14 amino acids. The DNA for the CDR3 is TGCAGTGCTAGTCCAGACAGCCCCAATCAGCCCCAGCATTTT. Translating it yields CSASPDSPNQPQHF.

This sequence joins TRBV20-1 and TRBJ2-3; weak D call: TRBD2 (6 bases). V shed 6 bases and J shed 0 bases, with 16 bases lying between them. CDR3 length: 15 residues. Germline values: CDR1 DFQATT, CDR2 SNEGSKA (reference sequence). The DNA for the CDR3 is TGCAGTGCCCCTTGGAGGGCGACTAGCACAGATACGCAGTATTTT. Translating it yields CSAPWRATSTDTQYF.

V gene TRBV7-2 combines with J gene TRBJ2-1; perhaps D is TRBD1 or TRBD2 (5 bases each). This CDR3 is 22 amino acids long. In germline, CDR1 is SGHTA, CDR2 FQGNSA. Trimming left V 5 bases short and J 9 bases short, with 41 bases between. The chain's CDR3 is CASSTYWRPKPGRGNTQGEQFF. The CDR3 DNA reads as TGTGCCAGCAGCACCTACTGGCGGCCCAAACCAGGTCGGGGAAATACCCAGGGTGAGCAGTTCTTC.

V gene TRBV25-1 combines with J gene TRBJ1-4; TRBD1 agrees at 7 bases. In germline, CDR1 is MGHDK, CDR2 SYGVNS. Trimming cost V 3 bases and J 3 bases; bases outside gene matches: 4. The CDR3 spans 15 residues. CDR3 in amino acids: CASSDTGTANEKLFF. CDR3 bases: TGTGCCAGCAGTGATACCGGGACAGCTAATGAAAAACTGTTTTTT.

Remarks on this clonotype: At one of its ends the junction is not consistent with the germline gene, which may arise from a read error. V gene TRBV7-2 combines with J gene TRBJ2-5; 7 bases map to TRBD1. Looked up from germline, CDR1 is SGHTA and CDR2 is FQGNSA. The CDR3 extends over 15 amino acids. Written as DNA, the CDR3 is TGTGCCAGCAGCACCGCACAGGGGCCTCAAGAGAACCAGTACTTC. Translating it yields CASSTAQGPQENQYF.

This clonotype has a handful of counts. The V call is TRBV7-2, the J call TRBJ2-1; 8 bases are shared with TRBD1. CDR1 is SGHTA, CDR2 FQGNSA, per germline. Trimming at V came to 7 bases and at J to 7 bases, leaving 12 bases not matched to a gene. This CDR3 has 15 amino acids. CDR3 coding DNA: TGTGCCAGCAAGTCCGCCGGGACAGGTATTAATGAGCAGTTCTTC. It translates to CASKSAGTGINEQFF.

This clonotype was recorded many times. The rearrangement uses TRBV18 and TRBJ2-3; no reliable D call. This CDR3 comprises 14 residues. The germline V gene encodes CDR1 KGHSH and CDR2 LQKENI. V gave up 1 base and J gave up 4 bases, with 9 bases separating them. This CDR3 reads CASSPQTKADTQYF. The DNA of the CDR3 is TGTGCCAGCTCACCACAAACCAAAGCAGATACGCAGTATTTT.

The chain has TRBV9 and TRBJ2-3, with a tentative D call TRBD2 (7 bases). This CDR3 region has 16 residues. V was pared by 3 bases and J by 4 bases, with 18 bases between. Looked up from germline, CDR1 is SGDLS and CDR2 is YYNGEE. CDR3 loop: CASSASGGGPADTQYF. DNA for the CDR3: TGTGCCAGCAGCGCCTCTGGGGGGGGGCCCGCAGATACGCAGTATTTT.

This chain joins TRBV18 and TRBJ2-6; perhaps D is TRBD1 or TRBD2 (6 bases each). There are 18 residues in the CDR3. The germline V and J ends were trimmed by 0 bases and 3 bases, with 15 bases remaining between them. Germline V CDR1 and CDR2: KGHSH, LQKENI. CDR3 protein: CASSPPEGGKGGANVLTF. The CDR3, as DNA: TGTGCCAGCTCACCACCGGAGGGGGGCAAAGGTGGGGCCAACGTCCTGACTTTC.

This rearrangement joins TRBV7-8 to TRBJ2-1; D is unresolved. Germline lookup yields CDR1 SGHVS and CDR2 FQNEAQ. V gave up 4 bases and J gave up 2 bases, with 15 bases separating them. The length of the CDR3 is 16 residues. The CDR3: CASSSYRLPTYNEQFF. The CDR3 region has the DNA TGTGCCAGCAGCTCATACAGATTACCAACCTACAATGAGCAGTTCTTC.

This clonotype was detected only a few times. CDR3 sequence: CASRPPWGDTQYF. In DNA form, the CDR3 reads TGTGCCAGCAGACCCCCCTGGGGGGATACGCAGTATTTT. The chain employs TRBV6-1 and TRBJ2-3; D is tentatively TRBD1 or TRBD2 (5 bases each). CDR3 length: 13 residues. V shed 6 bases and J shed 6 bases, with 13 bases lying between them. Germline V gives CDR1 MNHNS, CDR2 SASEGT.

V and J are TRBV5-1 and TRBJ1-1; D gene uncertain. The CDR3 sequence is 13 residues long. Germline-derived CDR1 and CDR2 are SGHRS and YFSETQ. Trimming cost V 1 base and J 2 bases, with 6 bases left between them. The CDR3 bases are TGCGCCAGCAGCTTGATGCATAACACTGAAGCTTTCTTT. Its protein product is CASSLMHNTEAFF.

This clonotype was seen a handful of times. This chain connects TRBV5-4 to TRBJ2-5; 10 bases align to TRBD2. The V segment lost 0 bases and the J segment 5 bases; nucleotides outside the gene matches: 7. CDR3 size: 16 residues. The germline V gene has CDR1 SGHNT and CDR2 YYREEE (reference sequence). As DNA, the CDR3 is TGTGCCAGCAGCTTGGGAGGGAGCGGGGGGGCGGAGACCCAGTACTTC. Protein product: CASSLGGSGGAETQYF.

This clonotype came up a few times. This sequence joins TRBV7-2 and TRBJ1-6; 7 nucleotides align to TRBD1. Germline V lookup: CDR1 SGHTA, CDR2 FQGNSA. This CDR3 has 16 amino acids. Losses at the gene ends were 1 base for V and 7 bases for J; bases not matched to a gene: 7. CDR3 bases: TGTGCCAGCAGCTTAGGACAGGGATACTTAAATTCACCCCTCCACTTT. It codes for CASSLGQGYLNSPLHF.

The chain employs TRBV12-3 or TRBV12-4 and TRBJ2-3, with D maybe TRBD2 (5 bases). The V end was cut by 6 bases, the J end by 0 bases, with 13 bases between. The CDR3 runs to 15 residues. The CDR3 reads CASRRTRTSTDTQYF. The CDR3 DNA follows: TGTGCCAGCAGAAGAACTAGAACGAGCACAGATACGCAGTATTTT.

This clonotype occurred a few times. This chain connects TRBV5-4 to TRBJ2-3; D is unresolved. V shed 5 bases and J shed 8 bases, with 24 bases lying between them. The CDR3 totals 16 residues. CDR1 SGHNT and CDR2 YYREEE come from the germline V gene (reference sequence). Here the CDR3 DNA reads TGTGCCAGCAGTCAAAAGGCAGGAACCCCGGACGGTACGCAGTATTTT. Amino acids: CASSQKAGTPDGTQYF. The whole variable domain, remainder taken from reference TRBV5-4 and TRBJ2-3, is ETGVTQSPTHLIKTRGQQVTLRCSSQSGHNTVSWYQQALGQGPQFIFQYYREEENGRGNFPPRFSGLQFPNYSSELNVNALELDDSALYLCASSQKAGTPDGTQYFGPGTRLTVL.

This chain uses TRBV10-3 with TRBJ2-1; TRBD2 matches 8 bases. V lost 10 bases and J lost 2; bases outside the gene matches: 4. Germline lookup yields CDR1 ENHRY and CDR2 SYGVKD. This CDR3 is built from 13 residues. CDR3 in DNA: TGTGCCAGTCGCGGGGGGCCCTACAATGAGCAGTTCTTC. Protein product: CASRGGPYNEQFF.

The J gene is TRBJ2-5, the V gene TRBV5-8; D may be TRBD1 (6 bases). The germline gives CDR1 SGHTS, CDR2 YDEGEE. The germline V and J ends were trimmed by 4 bases and 2 bases, with 12 bases remaining between them. The CDR3 sequence is 14 residues long. The CDR3 bases are TGTGCCAGCAGCCCAACCGGACAGCAAGAGACCCAGTACTTC. Its translation is CASSPTGQQETQYF.

V gene TRBV6-5 combines with J gene TRBJ2-3; 10 bases are a match to TRBD2. The V segment lost 7 bases and the J segment 6 bases; nucleotides outside the gene matches: 7. Germline loops: CDR1 MNHEY, CDR2 SVGAGI. The CDR3 runs 14 residues. The CDR3, as DNA: TGTGCCAGCATTAGCGGGGGGTCTCAGGATACGCAGTATTTT. Translation: CASISGGSQDTQYF.

This clonotype has a count of ten or more. The chain links TRBV12-3 or TRBV12-4 to TRBJ2-3, with 7 nucleotides matching TRBD2. With 7 bases clipped from V and 2 bases from J, the junction kept 6 bases outside the gene matches. There are 14 residues in the CDR3. The CDR3 sequence: CASTTSDYTDTQYF. The CDR3, as DNA: TGTGCCAGCACTACTAGCGACTACACAGATACGCAGTATTTT.

This clonotype appeared a few times. The chain recombines TRBV24-1 with TRBJ2-1; D ambiguous. V gave up 5 bases and J gave up 8 bases, with 6 bases separating them. The CDR3 loop spans 11 amino acids. CDR1 and CDR2 from the germline V gene are KGHDR and SFDVKD. CDR3 sequence (DNA): TGTGCCACCAGTGCCGGGTATGAGCAGTTCTTC. Translating gives CATSAGYEQFF.